The 10 T cell receptor beta chains listed next were all sequenced from one sample in a study of post-analysis software for immune sequencing data. cDNA libraries for TCR beta contained unique molecular identifiers. TCRdb re-called the PCR reads through MiXCR, storing one row per CDR3 protein. In the table there are hundreds of thousands of distinct CDR3 sequences, just under 30% of which are singletons. The antigens these receptors bind are not known. Study-level points and caveats: Controls showed lower frequencies than patients for roughly five TRBV segments, and TRBV5-6, TRBV5-1 and TRBV20-1 were among these.

The specimen was blood. The receptors here all came from a girl aged 10-17 years with multiple sclerosis.

This clonotype turned up a few times. The V call is TRBV7-2, the J call TRBJ1-1, with unresolved D. The germline V gene encodes CDR1 SGHTA and CDR2 FQGNSA. There are 14 residues in the CDR3. Deletions cut 0 bases from V and 0 bases from J, with 5 bases between. The CDR3, as DNA: TGTGCCAGCAGCTTAGCCAGACTGAACACTGAAGCTTTCTTT. It translates to CASSLARLNTEAFF.

The chain couples TRBV4-2 to TRBJ1-6; D is unclear. V was clipped by 1 base and J by 10 bases, with 14 bases between them. The CDR3 totals 15 residues. Germline CDR1 LGHNA, CDR2 YNFKEQ. The CDR3 sequence: CASSQGESARSPLHF. The CDR3 region has the DNA TGTGCCAGCAGCCAAGGGGAGTCTGCTAGATCACCCCTCCACTTT.

This clonotype was seen a handful of times. The V and J genes are TRBV28 and TRBJ2-7; possibly TRBD1 for D (5 bases). Deletions cut 5 bases from V and 3 bases from J, with 8 bases between. Germline assignment: CDR1 MDHEN and CDR2 SYDVKM. The CDR3 runs to 12 residues. The CDR3 sequence is CASSPDIYEQYF. The DNA of the CDR3 is TGTGCCAGCAGTCCGGACATCTACGAGCAGTACTTC. The variable domain in full, with the rest retrieved from reference TRBV28 and TRBJ2-7, is DVKVTQSSRYLVKRTGEKVFLECVQDMDHENMFWYRQDPGLGLRLIYFSYDVKMKEKGDIPEGYSVSREKKERFSLILESASTNQTSMYLCASSPDIYEQYFGPGTRLTVT.

V is TRBV5-1 and J is TRBJ2-7; TRBD2 might be the D (5 bases). This CDR3 contains 14 residues. Looked up from germline, CDR1 is SGHRS and CDR2 is YFSETQ. Trimming cost V 4 bases and J 2 bases, with 13 bases left between them. The CDR3 region is CASSPEEAAYEQYF. CDR3 in DNA: TGCGCCAGCAGCCCCGAGGAGGCGGCCTACGAGCAGTACTTC.

V gene TRBV7-8 combines with J gene TRBJ1-2, with a tentative D call TRBD1 (5 bases). With 5 bases removed from V and 4 bases from J, the gap between germline ends came to 17 bases. Per germline, CDR1 SGHVS and CDR2 FQNEAQ. The CDR3 covers 15 residues. CDR3 sequence reads: CASSPPGPRGYGYTF. CDR3 DNA sequence: TGTGCCAGCAGCCCCCCCGGGCCTAGGGGCTATGGCTACACCTTC.

The chain recombines TRBV24-1 with TRBJ1-1; D may be TRBD1 (5 bases). The germline V and J ends were trimmed by 9 bases and 0 bases, with 10 bases remaining between them. Per the germline V gene, CDR1 is KGHDR and CDR2 is SFDVKD. The CDR3 is made up of 13 amino acids. The CDR3: CATQRGLNTEAFF. The DNA for the CDR3 is TGTGCCACCCAGAGGGGATTGAACACTGAAGCTTTCTTT.

The rearrangement links TRBV7-2 to TRBJ2-5, with D perhaps matching TRBD1 or TRBD2 (6 bases each). The J call may be wrong; the DNA end is better matched by TRBJ2-7. This CDR3 is 15 amino acids long. Germline V lookup: CDR1 SGHTA, CDR2 FQGNSA. CDR3 region: CASSLRGQGTYEQYF. CDR3 bases: TGTGCCAGCAGCTTACGGGGGCAGGGAACGTACGAGCAGTACTTC.

V and J are TRBV10-3 and TRBJ2-7, with 10 bases matching TRBD2. The junction had 3 bases not matched to a gene; V was cut back by 10 bases and J by 3 bases. Germline values: CDR1 ENHRY, CDR2 SYGVKD. This CDR3 comprises 12 residues. The CDR3 reads CATLAGDYEQYF. CDR3 DNA sequence: TGTGCCACCCTAGCGGGGGACTACGAGCAGTACTTC.

The gene calls are TRBV5-1 and TRBJ1-4; D ambiguous. The CDR3 has 14 residues. V was trimmed by 3 bases and J by 5 bases, leaving 11 bases between them. The germline gives CDR1 SGHRS, CDR2 YFSETQ. CDR3 sequence (DNA): TGCGCCAGCAGCTCCGGGTCCAAGAATGAAAAACTGTTTTTT. Protein: CASSSGSKNEKLFF. Looking up the rest from reference TRBV5-1 and TRBJ1-4 gives the full variable domain: KAGVTQTPRYLIKTRGQQVTLSCSPISGHRSVSWYQQTPGQGLQFLFEYFSETQRNKGNFPGRFSGRQFSNSRSEMNVSTLELGDSALYLCASSSGSKNEKLFFGSGTQLSVL.

This clonotype was seen more than once but under ten times. The chain joins TRBV27 to TRBJ1-5; D is possibly TRBD1 (5 bases). The CDR3 is made up of 12 amino acids. Deletions cut 8 bases from V and 7 bases from J, with 12 bases between. Germline V gene data show CDR1 as MNHEY and CDR2 as SMNVEV (reference sequence). CDR3 DNA: TGTGCCAGCGGCCGGGGGACGCAGCCCCAGCATTTT. Amino acid sequence: CASGRGTQPQHF.